This T cell receptor (beta chain) is from a study of T cell responses to AZD1222 COVID-19 vaccine (dated by TCRdb to the early 2020s). In terms of the full investigation: TCR sequencing was performed for 230 to 250 trial participants, of whom about 200 were given two doses of AZD1222 and around 26 were given two doses of MenACWY control vaccine. Enrollment into the trials was organized by age into subgroups of 18-55, 56-69 and 70-plus years, and those subgroups contained approximately 160, 26 and 62 TCR-sequenced participants, respectively. Summary of the overall study and its limitations: Because no day 14 peak-response samples were available, the repertoires could be characterized only after the peak T cell response. The 56-69-year group was small, and its depth increase did not reach significance, likely because of low power. Vaccine-associated CD4 TCRs spanned the whole spike protein, with dominant responses in regions 160-218 and 743-854. After two AZD1222 doses, spike-specific TCR breadth and depth were significantly higher than at day 0 and than in MenACWY recipients. Conclusions about previously exposed vaccinees are limited, since just a handful of AZD1222 recipients were seropositive for SARS-CoV-2 at baseline. Participants were mostly white British and included more females than males, and it was suggested by the authors that clonal diversity may have been underestimated. Reportedly, almost half of the unique spike-specific TCRs recognized epitopes lying outside the regions that are mutated in the B.1.351 and B.1.1.7 variants.

CDR1 and CDR2 are drawn from the germline V gene (reference sequence): SSHAT, FNYEAQ. From the cysteine through the phenylalanine, the CDR3 covers 13 amino acids. The DNA shown is the 39-base CDR3, in frame from base 1. The CDR3 regions of human TCRbeta chains were subjected to immunosequencing. The original methods were these. Repertoire TCRs were checked for matches against a reference library of SARS-CoV-2-specific TCRs that had been generated using the MIRA antigen-specificity platform. Breadth meant the fraction of unique TCRs that were SARS-CoV-2-associated, whereas depth meant the fraction of total T cells that were SARS-CoV-2-associated. Using the MIRA data, each spike-specific TCR was assigned both to the spike region to which the TCR was reactive and to a CD4 or CD8 class. Log10-transformed breadth and depth values were compared by one-way ANOVA with Sidak's multiple comparisons tests. TCRdb mirrors the immuneACCESS table, restricted to in-frame sequences. Some clones are absent from its copies; in checked studies, under half trace to an unresolved V gene, and the reason for the others is unknown. V and J calls and clone size are copied from that table; D and trimming were computed from the DNA. The sample contains about 150,000 clones, roughly nine tenths of them found a single time. The leading ten clones occupy approximately 3.3% of the sample.

The sample holds a few counts of this clone. Its specific antigen is unknown. Its ends do not fully match the called genes, so a read error is possible. In the paper's terms, the time point label means: about 28 days (+/-7) after the second vaccine dose. Because spike-specific TCR depth and breadth did not differ between the two schedules, AZD1222 recipients who got a second dose at roughly 4 weeks were pooled with those who got a second dose at roughly 12 weeks. Vaccinee samples came from UK trials COV001 and COV002, including a single-blind randomized controlled phase 2/3 trial of AZD1222 (ChAdOx1 nCoV-19) in healthy adults. For TCRbeta chain sequencing, PBMC samples from trial participants were taken at day 0 and at day 28 after the second dose.

The sequence was obtained from an adult who received the AZD1222 COVID-19 vaccine. The rearranged segments are TRBV7-7 and TRBJ2-2; there is no confident call for the D gene. The sample in question was peripheral blood, obtained 28 days after the second AZD1222 dose. The sequence in DNA is TGTGCTAGCAGAGAAAAGTACCCCGGGGAGCTGTTTTTT. The encoded protein is CASREKYPGELFF.